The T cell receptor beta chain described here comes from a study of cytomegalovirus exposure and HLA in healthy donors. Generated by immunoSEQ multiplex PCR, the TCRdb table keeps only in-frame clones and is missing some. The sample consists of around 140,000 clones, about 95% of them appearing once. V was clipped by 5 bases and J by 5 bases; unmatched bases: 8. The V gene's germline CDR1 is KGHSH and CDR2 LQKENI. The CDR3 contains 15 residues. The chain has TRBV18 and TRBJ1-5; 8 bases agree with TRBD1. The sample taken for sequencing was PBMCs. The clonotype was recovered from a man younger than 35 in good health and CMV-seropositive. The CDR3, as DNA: TGTGCCAGCTCATCTACAGGGGGTGGGGATCAGCCCCAGCATTTT. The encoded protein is CASSSTGGGDQPQHF.